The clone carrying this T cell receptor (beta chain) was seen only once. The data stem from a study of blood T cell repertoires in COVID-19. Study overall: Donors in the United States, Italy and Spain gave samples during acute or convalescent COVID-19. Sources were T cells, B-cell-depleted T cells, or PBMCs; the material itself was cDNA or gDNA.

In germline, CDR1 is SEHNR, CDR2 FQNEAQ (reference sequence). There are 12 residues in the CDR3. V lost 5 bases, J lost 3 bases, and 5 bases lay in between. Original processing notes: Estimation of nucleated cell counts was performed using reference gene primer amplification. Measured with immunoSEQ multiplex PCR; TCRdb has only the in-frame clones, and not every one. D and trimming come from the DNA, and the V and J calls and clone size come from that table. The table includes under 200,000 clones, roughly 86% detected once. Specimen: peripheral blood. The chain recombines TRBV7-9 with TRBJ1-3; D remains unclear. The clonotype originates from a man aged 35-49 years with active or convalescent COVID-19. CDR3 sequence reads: CASSPIGNTIYF. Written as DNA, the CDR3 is TGTGCCAGCAGCCCCATTGGAAACACCATATATTTT.